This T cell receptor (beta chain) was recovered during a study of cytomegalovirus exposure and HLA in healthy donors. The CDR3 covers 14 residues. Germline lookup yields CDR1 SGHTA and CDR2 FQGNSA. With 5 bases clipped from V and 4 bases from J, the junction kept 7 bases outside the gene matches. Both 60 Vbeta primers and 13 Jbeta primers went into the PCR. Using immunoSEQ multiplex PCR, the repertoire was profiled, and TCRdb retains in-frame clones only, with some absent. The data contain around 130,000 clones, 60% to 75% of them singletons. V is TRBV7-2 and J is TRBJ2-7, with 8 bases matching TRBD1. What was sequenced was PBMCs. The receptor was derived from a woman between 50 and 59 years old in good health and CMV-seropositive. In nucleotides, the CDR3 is TGTGCCAGCAGCCTAAGACAGGGGATGTACGAGCAGTACTTC. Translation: CASSLRQGMYEQYF. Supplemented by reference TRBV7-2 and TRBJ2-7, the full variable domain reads GAGVSQSPSNKVTEKGKDVELRCDPISGHTALYWYRQSLGQGLEFLIYFQGNSAPDKSGLPSDRFSAERTGGSVSTLTIQRTQQEDSAVYLCASSLRQGMYEQYFGPGTRLTVT.